This section outlines one T cell receptor beta chain sequence together with its context. This clonotype showed up many times. Its antigen target is currently unknown. No much larger clonotype is one base removed from it; base qualities were not supplied. Libraries were prepared through PCR. Sequencing used an Illumina HiSeq 2500. TCR libraries were prepared with molecular barcoding, using unique molecular identifiers to normalize TCRbeta repertoire quantification. TCRdb trimmed the raw reads at Q25, called clones with MiXCR and kept productive beta chains. Rows with a matching CDR3 protein are joined into one entry that keeps the most common DNA and genes. The sample contains 600,000 to 700,000 distinct CDR3 sequences, 13% of them found a single time. 0.79% of the sample comes from the top ten. In light of the paper, this sample's treatment or condition label describes: allogeneic hematopoietic cell transplantation with graft depleted of TCRalphabeta T cells and CD19 B cells. The children who served as transplant recipients had been given grafts of TCRalphabeta/CD19-depleted allogeneic hematopoietic cells.

This sample was included in a study of T-cell reconstitution after alpha-beta-depleted transplantation in children (dated by TCRdb to the mid-2010s). Concerning the study at large: Using TCR repertoire profiling, the study followed T-cell immune reconstitution in a quantitative way in children after TCRalphabeta/CD19-depleted allogeneic hematopoietic cell transplantation.

What the study reported, not specific to this receptor: The high TCRbeta diversity at day 60 in some patients was ascribed to recipient T cells and intrathymic progenitors that had survived conditioning. The apparently early recovery of alphabetaT-cell counts about two months after transplant reportedly depended on only several hundred rapidly expanded clones that came from non-depleted graft cells. The frequencies of hyperexpanded clones fell over the following months, and after one year, T-cell counts and TCRbeta diversity were mostly attributed to newly produced T cells.

For CDR1 and CDR2, the germline V gene lists SGHRS and YFSETQ. Ends trimmed: V by 0 bases, J by 4 bases; bases unmatched to a gene: 5. From cysteine to phenylalanine, the CDR3 is 16 amino acids long. Only CDR3 DNA is held: 48 bases, read in frame from base 1. Sample: PBMCs, taken before TCRalphabeta/CD19-depleted stem cell transplant. The clonotype comes from a girl aged 2 to 9 with congenital amegakaryocytic thrombocytopenia, due to receive a stem cell transplant. The chain couples TRBV5-1 to TRBJ1-4, with 8 junctional bases fitting TRBD1. The CDR3 sequence is CASSLVTGQGNEKLFF. The DNA is as follows: TGCGCCAGCAGCTTGGTCACCGGACAGGGTAATGAAAAACTGTTTTTT.